This T cell receptor beta chain was sequenced in a study of T-cell memory formation after mild COVID-19. Study-level findings and limits: Some clones that responded were present in memory (sampled pre-infection), which suggests cross-reactive memory joined. CD4+ contracting clones were found mainly in CM and EM, and CD8+ ones in EMRA.

The germline CDR1 and CDR2 sequences are MNHEY and SVGEGT. Losses at the gene ends were 2 bases for V and 2 bases for J; bases not matched to a gene: 3. The CDR3 sequence is 15 residues long. TCRdb re-called the 5' RACE reads with MiXCR, one entry per CDR3 protein. The data show 100,000 to 150,000 distinct CDR3 sequences, approximately 6.3% seen once. Remarks on this clonotype: Its antigen remains unidentified.

This sequence joins TRBV6-2 or TRBV6-3 and TRBJ2-1, with 7 bases fitting TRBD2. This TCR was sampled from an adult woman who had mild COVID-19 (a few samples of this study predate the infection). Cell type and time point are not known. Input material: PBMCs or a T cell subset sorted from them (not recorded which). The CDR3 DNA reads TGTGCCAGCAGTTACGGGAGGGATCCCTACAATGAGCAGTTCTTC. Translated: CASSYGRDPYNEQFF.